The 21 T cell receptor beta chains below all came from one sample that was sequenced in a study of metastatic and nonmetastatic thyroid tumors (dated by TCRdb to the early 2020s). Library creation used PCR. The sample was run on an Illumina HiSeq 4000. TCRdb itself trimmed the public reads at Q25 with fastp, ran MiXCR and retained productive beta chains. The sample table holds about 5,600 clones, of which under 35% were seen once. The ten largest clones add up to about a fifth of the sample. None of the patients had been given any treatment before thyroid surgery. Sequenced: adjacent normal tissue. The receptors shown here come from a female donor with papillary thyroid cancer or a benign thyroid nodule (not recorded which). Some clones in this sample may be carry-over from other donors' samples.

The CDR3 is CASRVTSGRGDEQYF. In nucleotides, the CDR3 is TGTGCCAGCAGGGTAACTAGCGGGAGGGGCGACGAGCAGTACTTC. The chain links TRBV6-1 to TRBJ2-7, with 13 bases that match TRBD2. With 6 bases clipped from V and 5 bases from J, the junction kept 7 bases outside the gene matches. The CDR3 extends over 15 amino acids. CDR1 MNHNS and CDR2 SASEGT come from the germline V gene.

The chain combines TRBV19 with TRBJ1-5; D call uncertain. Germline CDR1 reads LNHDA; CDR2 reads SQIVND (reference sequence). The CDR3 is made up of 13 amino acids. V was shortened by 1 base and J by 6 bases, with 7 bases between the two germline ends. The CDR3 DNA is TGTGCCAGTAGTATAGGGGGAAGTCAGCCCCAGCATTTT. Its translation is CASSIGGSQPQHF.

Relative to its sample, this clone is medium-sized. The CDR3 is CASSRRAGEYEQYF. The CDR3 nucleotides read TGTGCCAGCTCCAGAAGGGCAGGGGAGTACGAGCAGTACTTC. The chain couples TRBV18 to TRBJ2-7; possibly TRBD1 for D (6 bases). Germline CDR1 reads KGHSH; CDR2 reads LQKENI. V lost 6 bases, J lost 4 bases, and 16 bases lay in between. CDR3 length: 14 residues. Variable domain in full (rest from reference TRBV18 and TRBJ2-7): NAGVMQNPRHLVRRRGQEARLRCSPMKGHSHVYWYRQLPEEGLKFMVYLQKENIIDESGMPKERFSAEFPKEGPSILRIQQVVRGDSAAYFCASSRRAGEYEQYFGPGTRLTVT.

Sample share makes this clone large (0.1 to 1%). V gene TRBV27 combines with J gene TRBJ1-6, with 8 bases matching TRBD1. The CDR3 runs 14 residues. The germline CDR1 and CDR2 sequences are MNHEY and SMNVEV (reference sequence). The V gene end was trimmed by 7 bases and the J gene end by 8 bases; junction bases not matched to a gene: 7. CDR3 in amino acids: CASKAQGADSPLHF. DNA of the CDR3: TGTGCCAGCAAGGCCCAGGGGGCGGATTCACCCCTCCACTTT.

By frequency in the sample, this clone is medium-sized. The V call is TRBV18, the J call TRBJ2-5, with D unresolved. Looked up from germline, CDR1 is KGHSH and CDR2 is LQKENI. The CDR3 totals 13 residues. Trimming pared 0 bases from V and 5 bases from J, leaving 7 bases between. The CDR3 reads CASSPPGSETQYF. The CDR3 nucleotides are TGTGCCAGCTCACCACCCGGGTCCGAGACCCAGTACTTC.

This clone has only a few counts. This chain joins TRBV7-6 and TRBJ2-3; possible D gene TRBD1, 5 bases. CDR1 is SGHVS and CDR2 is FNYEAQ in the germline V gene. The V end lost 5 bases, the J end lost 5 bases, and 5 bases lay between the germline ends. The CDR3 extends over 11 amino acids. The CDR3 reads CASSQGDTQYF. The CDR3 nucleotides are TGTGCCAGCAGCCAGGGAGATACGCAGTATTTT.

The chain is built from TRBV27 and TRBJ2-6; perhaps TRBD2 as D (5 bases). There are 16 residues in the CDR3. V shed 3 bases and J shed 4 bases, with 13 bases lying between them. The germline gives CDR1 MNHEY, CDR2 SMNVEV (reference sequence). The CDR3, as DNA: TGTGCCAGCAGTTTGCGGGTGCTGGGAGGGGCCAACGTCCTGACTTTC. Residues: CASSLRVLGGANVLTF. Based on the CDR3 plus reference TRBV27 and TRBJ2-6, the full variable domain is EAQVTQNPRYLITVTGKKLTVTCSQNMNHEYMSWYRQDPGLGLRQIYYSMNVEVTDKGDVPEGYKVSRKEKRNFPLILESPSPNQTSLYFCASSLRVLGGANVLTFGAGSRLTVL.

The chain is built from TRBV20-1 and TRBJ1-5; no reliable D call. Germline CDR1 is DFQATT and CDR2 is SNEGSKA (reference sequence). This CDR3 comprises 13 residues. The germline V and J ends were trimmed by 3 bases and 5 bases, with 11 bases remaining between them. The DNA of the CDR3 is TGCAGTGCTAGGACGGAGGAGCATCAGCCCCAGCATTTT. Translated, it gives CSARTEEHQPQHF.

This clone was seen more than once but under ten times. The rearrangement links TRBV12-3 or TRBV12-4 to TRBJ2-1, with TRBD2 matching over 10 bases. The junction had 6 bases not matched to a gene; V was cut back by 0 bases and J by 4 bases. The CDR3 consists of 17 residues. CDR3 nucleotide sequence: TGTGCCAGCAGTTTAGCAGACCGACTAGCGGGTTACAATGAGCAGTTCTTC. Encoded protein: CASSLADRLAGYNEQFF.

The sample holds a few counts of this clone. The chain couples TRBV28 to TRBJ2-3; 8 bases align to TRBD1. There are 15 residues in the CDR3. V trimming: 5 bases; J trimming: 4 bases; junction bases outside the gene matches: 8. CDR1 and CDR2 from the germline V gene are MDHEN and SYDVKM. The CDR3 DNA is TGTGCCAGCAGTCCCAGGGGGCTGGGATCAGATACGCAGTATTTT. The encoded protein is CASSPRGLGSDTQYF.

The chain uses TRBV2 and TRBJ2-5; TRBD1 matches at 9 bases. The length of the CDR3 is 15 residues. V was pared by 7 bases and J by 3 bases, with 9 bases of the junction left unmatched. Germline CDR1 SNHLY, CDR2 FYNNEI. The CDR3 DNA reads TGTGCCAGCATTCCCATGGGGGACAGGGAAGAGACCCAGTACTTC. It is translated as CASIPMGDREETQYF.

This chain joins TRBV11-2 and TRBJ2-7; 10 positions match TRBD2. CDR3 size: 16 residues. CDR1 and CDR2 (germline): SGHAT, FQNNGV. J lost 1 base, V lost 1 base, and 4 bases had no gene match. CDR3 nucleotides: TGTGCCAGCAGCTTAGTTGGTAGCGGGGGGTCCTACGAGCAGTACTTC. Protein sequence: CASSLVGSGGSYEQYF. The full variable domain, with the rest looked up from reference TRBV11-2 and TRBJ2-7, is EAGVAQSPRYKIIEKRQSVAFWCNPISGHATLYWYQQILGQGPKLLIQFQNNGVVDDSQLPKDRFSAERLKGVDSTLKIQPAKLEDSAVYLCASSLVGSGGSYEQYFGPGTRLTVT.

The chain has TRBV30 and TRBJ2-7; D is possibly TRBD1 (6 bases). Trimming cost V 3 bases and J 4 bases, with 7 bases left between them. This CDR3 spans 11 amino acids. Germline assignment: CDR1 GTSNPN and CDR2 SVGIG (reference sequence). As DNA, the CDR3 is TGTGCCTGGAGGGGACAATACGAGCAGTACTTC. It yields the protein CAWRGQYEQYF.

CDR3 residues: CASSLSTGTSCGYTF. The CDR3, as DNA: TGTGCCAGCAGCCTAAGTACAGGGACCTCATGTGGCTACACCTTC. V usage is TRBV6-1 and J usage is TRBJ1-2; tentatively, D is TRBD1 (6 bases). The CDR3 runs to 15 residues. V was clipped by 6 bases and J by 7 bases, with 21 bases between them. Germline CDR1 and CDR2: MNHNS and SASEGT.

The chain uses TRBV5-4 and TRBJ2-1; the match to TRBD2 covers 15 bases. V shed 4 bases and J 7 bases; nucleotides not matched to a gene: 6. The CDR3 runs to 16 residues. The V gene's germline CDR1 is SGHNT and CDR2 YYREEE (reference sequence). CDR3 residues: CASSPEGTSGRNEQFF. CDR3 nucleotide sequence: TGTGCCAGCAGCCCGGAGGGGACTAGCGGGAGGAATGAGCAGTTCTTC.

Points on this clone: One end of the junction varies from germline; a read error may be responsible. The chain carries TRBV20-1 and TRBJ1-1; D call uncertain. Germline-derived CDR1 and CDR2 are DFQATT and SNEGSKA (reference sequence). CDR3 length equals 14 residues. CDR3 sequence (DNA): TGCAGTGCTAGAGGTCCGGACGGAAACACTGAATCTTTCTTT. Protein sequence: CSARGPDGNTESFF.

This chain links TRBV20-1 with TRBJ2-7; either TRBD1 or TRBD2 may supply D (6 bases each). Germline lookup yields CDR1 DFQATT and CDR2 SNEGSKA (reference sequence). Between the trimmed V and J ends, which lost 3 bases and 3 bases, there was a span of 15 bases. This CDR3 spans 14 amino acids. CDR3 DNA: TGCAGTGCTAGCCCGGGGGCGACTTACTACGAGCAGTACTTC. Amino acids: CSASPGATYYEQYF.

This clone was recorded a few times. The chain recombines TRBV6-4 with TRBJ1-2; D perhaps matches TRBD1 (6 bases). Trimming removed 6 bases at V and 8 bases at J, with 16 bases between. Germline V lookup: CDR1 MRHNA, CDR2 SNTAGT. The CDR3 runs 13 residues. The CDR3 nucleotides read TGTGCCAGCAGCCCACAGGGAGACGGAGGCTACACCTTC. Residues: CASSPQGDGGYTF.

This chain joins TRBV15 and TRBJ1-1; D is possibly TRBD1 (5 bases). The CDR3 is 18 residues long. The germline CDR1 and CDR2 sequences are LNHNV and YYDKDF (reference sequence). Deletions cut 7 bases from V and 0 bases from J, with 24 bases between. The CDR3 bases are TGTGCCACCAAGCCCCGGCTCGTATCGACAGCGATGAACACTGAAGCTTTCTTT. Translation: CATKPRLVSTAMNTEAFF. The full variable domain, completed using reference TRBV15 and TRBJ1-1, is DAMVIQNPRYQVTQFGKPVTLSCSQTLNHNVMYWYQQKSSQAPKLLFHYYDKDFNNEADTPDNFQSRRPNTSFCFLDIRSPGLGDTAMYLCATKPRLVSTAMNTEAFFGQGTRLTVV.

This clone is medium-sized in the sample. The CDR3 reads CASSARASHTGELFF. CDR3 bases: TGTGCCAGCAGCGCCCGCGCCTCCCACACCGGGGAGCTGTTTTTT. The chain joins TRBV7-3 to TRBJ2-2; D not certain. CDR3 length equals 15 residues. The ends were cut back, 5 bases at V and 3 bases at J, with 13 bases in the middle. Germline CDR1 reads SGHTA; CDR2 reads FQGTGA.

This chain connects TRBV5-6 to TRBJ2-7, with D possibly being TRBD2 (6 bases). In germline, CDR1 is SGHDT, CDR2 YYEEEE. V was shortened by 1 base and J by 6 bases, with 17 bases between the two germline ends. This CDR3 has 15 amino acids. The CDR3 DNA reads TGTGCCAGCAGCTTGTCAGCGGGTGGTAAAGGCGAGCAGTACTTC. Its translation: CASSLSAGGKGEQYF. Full variable domain (remainder filled in from reference TRBV5-6 and TRBJ2-7): DAGVTQSPTHLIKTRGQQVTLRCSPKSGHDTVSWYQQALGQGPQFIFQYYEEEERQRGNFPDRFSGHQFPNYSSELNVNALLLGDSALYLCASSLSAGGKGEQYFGPGTRLTVT.